Shown below are 21 T cell receptor beta chains from a single sample sequenced in a study of T cell responses to AZD1222 COVID-19 vaccine. The protocol was immunoSEQ multiplex PCR, while the TCRdb copy is restricted to in-frame clones and leaves out a portion. Of roughly 130,000 clones listed, 80% to 90% were seen once; the top ten hold around 3.1%. The source material was peripheral blood, sampled on day 0 of AZD1222 vaccination. These receptor sequences come from an adult in good health.

The chain uses TRBV5-4 and TRBJ1-6; D ambiguous. V lost 0 bases and J 5 bases, leaving 12 bases between the germline ends. Per the germline V gene, CDR1 is SGHNT and CDR2 is YYREEE (reference sequence). This CDR3 has 16 amino acids. The CDR3 nucleotides are TGTGCCAGCAGCTTGGTCCATCGCGGGGATAATTCACCCCTCCACTTT. Protein product: CASSLVHRGDNSPLHF.

This chain joins TRBV7-2 and TRBJ2-5; D unresolved. Germline assignment: CDR1 SGHTA and CDR2 FQGNSA. The CDR3 runs to 13 residues. V was pared by 5 bases and J by 1 base, with 8 bases between. CDR3 nucleotides: TGTGCCAGCAGCCTCCCGAGCCAAGAGACCCAGTACTTC. Amino acids: CASSLPSQETQYF. The full variable domain, in which reference TRBV7-2 and TRBJ2-5 provide the parts outside the CDR3, is GAGVSQSPSNKVTEKGKDVELRCDPISGHTALYWYRQSLGQGLEFLIYFQGNSAPDKSGLPSDRFSAERTGGSVSTLTIQRTQQEDSAVYLCASSLPSQETQYFGPGTRLLVL.

The sample holds one count of this clone. The rearrangement uses TRBV5-6 and TRBJ1-2, with D possibly matching TRBD1 (5 bases). The CDR3 length is 13 residues. With 6 bases removed from V and 4 bases from J, the gap between germline ends came to 13 bases. Germline CDR1 and CDR2: SGHDT and YYEEEE. The CDR3 is CASNMWGTYGYTF. The CDR3 region has the DNA TGTGCCAGCAACATGTGGGGCACCTATGGCTACACCTTC.

The V call is TRBV28, the J call TRBJ2-7; 7 nucleotides match TRBD1. CDR3 size: 19 residues. Per the germline V gene, CDR1 is MDHEN and CDR2 is SYDVKM. V gave up 8 bases and J gave up 3 bases; unmatched junction bases: 25. CDR3 nucleotides: TGTGCCAGCGACTCATCCGGGGTTATCGACAGGGTACATTACTACGAGCAGTACTTC. Translation: CASDSSGVIDRVHYYEQYF.

V is TRBV11-2 and J is TRBJ1-1, with D perhaps matching TRBD1 (6 bases). This CDR3 comprises 18 residues. Trimming took off 5 bases at V and 1 base at J, with 23 bases between the two ends. In germline, CDR1 is SGHAT, CDR2 FQNNGV. In nucleotides, the CDR3 is TGTGCCAGCAGCCCCCCTAAAAGGACAGACACGAAGAACACTGAAGCTTTCTTT. The encoded protein is CASSPPKRTDTKNTEAFF.

The chain joins TRBV4-1 to TRBJ2-7, with D possibly being TRBD1 or TRBD2 (5 bases each). This CDR3 has 14 residues. Between the trimmed V and J ends, which lost 1 base and 0 bases, there was a span of 7 bases. The germline CDR1 and CDR2 sequences are MGHRA and YSYEKL. The CDR3 region is CASSQGGNSYEQYF. For the CDR3, the DNA is TGCGCCAGCAGCCAAGGGGGGAACTCCTACGAGCAGTACTTC.

V and J are TRBV7-3 and TRBJ1-1, with D possibly matching TRBD1 (5 bases). Germline V lookup: CDR1 SGHTA, CDR2 FQGTGA. Trimming left V 1 base short and J 4 bases short, with 10 bases between. The CDR3 runs to 14 residues. CDR3 in amino acids: CASSLSRGATEAFF. As DNA, the CDR3 is TGTGCCAGCAGCTTAAGTCGAGGGGCCACTGAAGCTTTCTTT.

The chain carries TRBV6-5 and TRBJ2-7, with unresolved D. CDR1 and CDR2 (germline): MNHEY, SVGAGI. CDR3 length: 13 amino acids. V lost 0 bases, J lost 5 bases, and 8 bases lay in between. The CDR3 is CASSYSFLHEQYF. DNA of the CDR3: TGTGCCAGCAGTTACTCTTTCCTCCACGAGCAGTACTTC.

The rearrangement joins TRBV9 to TRBJ2-1, with TRBD2 identical over 11 bases. V shed 3 bases, J shed 4 bases, and the junction held 3 bases outside the gene matches. The CDR3 runs to 15 residues. CDR1 is SGDLS and CDR2 is YYNGEE in the germline V gene. The CDR3 spells CASSGGLAGYNEQFF. The DNA of the CDR3 is TGTGCCAGCAGCGGCGGACTAGCGGGTTACAATGAGCAGTTCTTC.

This clone was counted once. The chain employs TRBV7-2 and TRBJ1-2; D ambiguous. CDR3 length: 13 residues. Trimming removed 3 bases from V and 2 bases from J, with 7 bases in between. CDR1 is SGHTA and CDR2 is FQGNSA in the germline V gene. The CDR3 is CASSLHENYGYTF. The DNA of the CDR3 is TGTGCCAGCAGCTTGCACGAAAACTATGGCTACACCTTC.

The chain uses TRBV19 and TRBJ1-3; D call uncertain. Trimming shortened V by 4 bases and J by 2 bases, and 15 bases separated the two germline ends. The CDR3 spans 16 residues. The V gene's germline CDR1 is LNHDA and CDR2 SQIVND (reference sequence). The CDR3: CASSTLSRGPGNTIYF. CDR3 nucleotide sequence: TGTGCCAGTAGTACCCTCTCGAGAGGGCCTGGAAACACCATATATTTT.

The chain is built from TRBV2 and TRBJ1-3; tentatively, D is TRBD1 (5 bases). Trimming stripped 1 base from V and 0 bases from J, with 16 bases between. CDR1 and CDR2 (germline): SNHLY, FYNNEI. The CDR3 has 18 residues. The CDR3 coding sequence is TGTGCCAGCAGTGAAGGGGGCACCTTTCGCTTCTCTGGAAACACCATATATTTT. Translated: CASSEGGTFRFSGNTIYF.

V gene TRBV28 combines with J gene TRBJ1-1; D remains ambiguous. CDR1 is MDHEN and CDR2 is SYDVKM in the germline V gene. The CDR3 consists of 14 residues. The V and J ends lost 2 bases and 5 bases respectively, with 12 bases between them. CDR3 in amino acids: CASSLGVGLTEAFF. In DNA form, the CDR3 reads TGTGCCAGCAGTTTAGGGGTAGGATTAACTGAAGCTTTCTTT.

Details on this clone: Other DNA sequences from this sample encode an identical CDR3 as well. The rearrangement joins TRBV9 to TRBJ2-7; D may be TRBD1 (6 bases). The V end was cut by 0 bases, the J end by 6 bases, with 10 bases between. The germline V gene encodes CDR1 SGDLS and CDR2 YYNGEE. CDR3 length equals 13 residues. CDR3 amino acids: CASSVVGGREQYF. CDR3 in DNA: TGTGCCAGCAGCGTAGTAGGGGGTCGCGAGCAGTACTTC. Full variable domain (outside the CDR3, taken from reference TRBV9 and TRBJ2-7): DSGVTQTPKHLITATGQRVTLRCSPRSGDLSVYWYQQSLDQGLQFLIQYYNGEERAKGNILERFSAQQFPDLHSELNLSSLELGDSALYFCASSVVGGREQYFGPGTRLTVT.

A few counts support this clone. The chain has TRBV7-8 and TRBJ1-1; TRBD1 agrees at 7 bases. Germline trimming cut 5 bases from V and 0 bases from J; bases unmatched to any gene: 3. The length of the CDR3 is 14 residues. Germline-derived CDR1 and CDR2 are SGHVS and FQNEAQ. The CDR3 bases are TGTGCCAGCAGCCCTGACAGGGTGAACACTGAAGCTTTCTTT. This translates into CASSPDRVNTEAFF.

V usage is TRBV19 and J usage is TRBJ2-1; a possible D gene is TRBD1 (6 bases). The V gene's germline CDR1 is LNHDA and CDR2 SQIVND (reference sequence). With 7 bases removed from V and 14 bases from J, the gap between germline ends came to 24 bases. The CDR3 has 14 amino acids. This CDR3 reads CASTRRDKQESKFF. CDR3 nucleotides: TGTGCCAGTACTCGAAGGGACAAACAGGAGTCTAAGTTCTTC.

V gene TRBV3-1 (or the pseudogene TRBV3-2) combines with J gene TRBJ2-4, with 9 bases lining up with TRBD1. Germline values: CDR1 LGHDT, CDR2 YNNKEL (reference sequence). Trimming removed 4 bases from V and 0 bases from J; junction bases left unmatched: 13. The CDR3 has 19 amino acids. CDR3 sequence: CASSPLPGQGRLAKNIQYF. The CDR3 DNA sequence: TGTGCCAGCAGCCCTCTCCCGGGACAGGGACGTCTAGCCAAAAACATTCAGTACTTC.

The chain carries TRBV7-2 and TRBJ1-6, with D maybe TRBD1 (5 bases). Germline assignment: CDR1 SGHTA and CDR2 FQGNSA. The CDR3 loop spans 14 amino acids. V lost 4 bases to trimming and J lost 10 bases, with 14 bases between them. DNA for the CDR3: TGTGCCAGCAGCTCAACAGGTTTAGGCTCACCCCTCCACTTT. It encodes CASSSTGLGSPLHF.

This CDR3 is CASSLRQTNTEAFF. CDR3 DNA: TGTGCCAGCAGTTTACGCCAGACGAACACTGAAGCTTTCTTT. This chain uses TRBV27 with TRBJ1-1, with no clear D. The germline gives CDR1 MNHEY, CDR2 SMNVEV (reference sequence). The V gene lost 2 bases and the J gene lost 1 base, with 8 bases spanning the gap. CDR3 length: 14 residues.

The chain recombines TRBV6-5 with TRBJ1-1; D uncertain. CDR3 size: 13 residues. V lost 4 bases, J lost 3 bases, and 9 bases lay in between. Germline V lookup: CDR1 MNHEY, CDR2 SVGAGI. CDR3 bases: TGTGCCAGCAGTTTTTCGGGATACACTGAAGCTTTCTTT. Translating gives CASSFSGYTEAFF.

This chain joins TRBV28 and TRBJ1-2, with TRBD1 as a possible D gene (6 bases). The CDR3 has 15 residues. Germline V gene lookup returns CDR1 MDHEN and CDR2 SYDVKM. V gave up 5 bases and J gave up 1 base, with 14 bases separating them. The CDR3 DNA sequence: TGTGCCAGCAGTACCTTACTACAGGGTAACTATGGCTACACCTTC. It translates to CASSTLLQGNYGYTF.